This T cell receptor (beta chain) was recovered during a study of shared clonotypes between healthy human individuals. The study, taken as a whole, reports: When compared with the clonotypes that were shared by all four sorted-subset donors, the non-shared clonotypes turned out to have lower generation probabilities.

About this clone: Its antigen is as yet unknown.

Germline CDR1 and CDR2: MGHRA and YSYEKL. This CDR3 comprises 15 residues. V dropped 0 bases and J dropped 3 bases, with 12 bases sitting between them. At a deep level, the assay was run. Every immunoSEQ plate was one replicate of a subset's evenly spread DNA. Libraries were prepared by immunoSEQ multiplex PCR; TCRdb keeps only in-frame clonotypes and omits some of them. Of 1,500,000 or so clones in the sample, roughly 97% were seen once. CD4+ cell separation produced CD45RA+ naive and CD45RA-negative memory subsets. The chain employs TRBV4-1 and TRBJ2-7, with D perhaps assigned TRBD1 or TRBD2 (5 bases each). Input material: naive CD4+ T cells sorted from blood. Subset reported: CD45RA+ positively selected. This clonotype was sampled from a young man in good health. CDR3 region: CASSQDKWGYYEQYF. The CDR3 nucleotides read TGCGCCAGCAGCCAAGATAAGTGGGGGTACTACGAGCAGTACTTC.